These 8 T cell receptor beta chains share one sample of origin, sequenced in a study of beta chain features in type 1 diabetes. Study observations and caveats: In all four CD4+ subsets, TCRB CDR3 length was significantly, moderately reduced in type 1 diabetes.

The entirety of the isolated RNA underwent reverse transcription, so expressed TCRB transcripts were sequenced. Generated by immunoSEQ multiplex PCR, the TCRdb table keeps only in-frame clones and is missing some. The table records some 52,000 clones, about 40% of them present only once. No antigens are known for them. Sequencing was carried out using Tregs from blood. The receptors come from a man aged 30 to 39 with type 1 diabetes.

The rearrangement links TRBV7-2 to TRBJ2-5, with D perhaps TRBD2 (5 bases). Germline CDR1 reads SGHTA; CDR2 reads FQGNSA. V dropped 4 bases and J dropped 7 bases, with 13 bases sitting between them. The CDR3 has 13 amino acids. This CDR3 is CASSSRVEGTQYF. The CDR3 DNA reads TGTGCCAGCAGCTCAAGGGTCGAGGGGACCCAGTACTTC.

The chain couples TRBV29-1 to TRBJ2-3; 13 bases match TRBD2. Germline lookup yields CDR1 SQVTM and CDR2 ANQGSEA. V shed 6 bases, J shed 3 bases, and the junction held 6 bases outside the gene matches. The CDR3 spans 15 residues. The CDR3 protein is CSVVLAGGPTDTQYF. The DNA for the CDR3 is TGCAGCGTGGTACTAGCGGGAGGGCCGACAGATACGCAGTATTTT.

CDR3 sequence reads: CASSGRDRVSEQFF. CDR3 coding DNA: TGTGCCAGCAGCGGAAGGGACAGGGTTTCTGAGCAGTTCTTC. The chain recombines TRBV11-3 with TRBJ2-1; 9 bases agree with TRBD1. The CDR3 extends over 14 amino acids. Germline values: CDR1 SGHNT, CDR2 YENEEA. J was trimmed by 9 bases and V by 5 bases; bases with no gene match: 8. Filled out from reference TRBV11-3 and TRBJ2-1, the complete variable domain reads EAGVVQSPRYKIIEKKQPVAFWCNPISGHNTLYWYLQNLGQGPELLIRYENEEAVDDSQLPKDRFSAERLKGVDSTLKIQPAELGDSAVYLCASSGRDRVSEQFFGPGTRLTVL.

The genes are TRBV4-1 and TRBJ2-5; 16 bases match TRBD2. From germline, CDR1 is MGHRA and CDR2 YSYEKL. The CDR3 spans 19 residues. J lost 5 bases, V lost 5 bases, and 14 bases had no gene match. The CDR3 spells CASSSPGLAGGPGRETQYF. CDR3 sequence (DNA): TGCGCCAGCAGCTCTCCGGGACTAGCGGGAGGGCCGGGGCGGGAGACCCAGTACTTC.

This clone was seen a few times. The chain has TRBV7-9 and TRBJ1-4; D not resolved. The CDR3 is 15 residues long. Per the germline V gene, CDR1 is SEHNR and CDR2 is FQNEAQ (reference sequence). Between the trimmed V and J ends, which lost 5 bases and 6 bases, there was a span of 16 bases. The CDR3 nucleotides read TGTGCCAGCAGCCCCGTCGTCGCGGGCGATGAAAAACTGTTTTTT. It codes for CASSPVVAGDEKLFF.

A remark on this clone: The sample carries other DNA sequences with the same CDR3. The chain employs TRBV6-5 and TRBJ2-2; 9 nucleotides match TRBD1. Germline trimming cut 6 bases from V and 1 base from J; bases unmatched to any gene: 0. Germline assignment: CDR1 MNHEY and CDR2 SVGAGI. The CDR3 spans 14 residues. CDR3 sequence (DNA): TGTGCCAGCAGGGGACAGGGGAACACCGGGGAGCTGTTTTTT. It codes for CASRGQGNTGELFF.

The DNA for the CDR3 is TGTGCCTGGAGCCGGAAGGGGTCTAGCGGGACTTTCGAGCAGTACTTC. Translated: CAWSRKGSSGTFEQYF. The chain links TRBV30 to TRBJ2-7, with TRBD2 matching 9 bases. The CDR3 sequence is 16 residues long. The J segment lost 6 bases and the V segment lost 3 bases, leaving 15 bases of the junction unmatched. The germline gives CDR1 GTSNPN, CDR2 SVGIG (reference sequence).

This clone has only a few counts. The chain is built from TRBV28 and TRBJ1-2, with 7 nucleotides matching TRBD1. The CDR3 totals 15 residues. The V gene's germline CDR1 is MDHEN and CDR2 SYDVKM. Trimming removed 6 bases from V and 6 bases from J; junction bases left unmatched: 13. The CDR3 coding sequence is TGTGCCAGCAGCACCTTGGGACAGTTCGGGGATGGCTACACCTTC. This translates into CASSTLGQFGDGYTF.